A selection of T cell receptor beta chains follows, all from one sample in a study of T cells after posttransplantation cyclophosphamide. TCRdb keeps only in-frame clones here, not all; method: immunoSEQ multiplex PCR. The sample carries more than 8,000 clones, around 89% recorded once. The specimen was PBMCs, collected 430 to 450 days after allogeneic stem cell transplant with calcineurin inhibitor and methotrexate. The receptors shown here come from a male patient between 45 and 59 years old who received an allogeneic stem cell transplant from an unrelated donor, was CMV-positive, and had chronic GVHD only. Some T cells may be transferred from the graft donor. Each CDR3 is given with its conserved first and last residue. Each record gives: V gene, J gene, clone size, D gene, CDR3 DNA, CDR3 protein. D genes are given only for firm matches. The listing skips clone size in some rows; elsewhere it reads once, few, many or a size class.

TRBV18,TRBJ2-5,NA,NA,TGTGCCAGCTCACCCGCGAGGACCCAGTACTTC,CASSPARTQYF
TRBV28,TRBJ2-7,NA,NA,TGTGCCAGCAGTTTATCTTTCTCTCTTCCCTACGAGCAGTACTTC,CASSLSFSLPYEQYF
TRBV7-9,TRBJ2-5,NA,NA,TGTGCCAGCAGCTTCTCTGTAGGGGAAAGGTACCAAGAGACCCAGTACTTC,CASSFSVGERYQETQYF
TRBV28,TRBJ1-1,once,NA,TGTGCCAGCAGTTTAGCGGAAGGCACTGAAGCTTTCTTT,CASSLAEGTEAFF
TRBV4-1,TRBJ2-7,NA,NA,TGCGCCAGCAGCCAAGCGGGCTACGAGCAGTACTTC,CASSQAGYEQYF
TRBV27,TRBJ1-1,NA,NA,TGTGCCAGCAGTTGGGGCCAGGAAGCTTTCTTT,CASSWGQEAFF
TRBV28,TRBJ2-7,NA,TRBD2,TGTGCCAGCAGCATAACACGAGCGGGAGCGTACGAGCAGTACTTC,CASSITRAGAYEQYF
TRBV18,TRBJ2-5,NA,TRBD2,TGTGCCAGCTCACCACGGGGGGGGCAAGAGACCCAGTACTTC,CASSPRGGQETQYF
TRBV5-5,TRBJ2-7,NA,TRBD2,TGTGCCAGCAGCGAAATTAGCGGGATTGAGTACTTC,CASSEISGIEYF
TRBV18,TRBJ2-3,once,TRBD1,TGTGCCAGCTCCCATCCGGGACAGGGGGCGACAGATACGCAGTATTTT,CASSHPGQGATDTQYF
TRBV29-1,TRBJ2-2,NA,NA,TGCAGCGTTGCTGGGACTGGCCGCACCGGGGAGCTGTTTTTT,CSVAGTGRTGELFF
TRBV11-2,TRBJ1-5,once,NA,TGTGCCAGCAGCTTACCGGGGGGGAGCAATCAGCCCCAGCATTTT,CASSLPGGSNQPQHF
TRBV11-2,TRBJ1-2,NA,NA,TGTGCCAGCAGCGCACAATATGGCTACACCTTC,CASSAQYGYTF
TRBV2,TRBJ2-2,NA,NA,TGTGCCAGCGGCCTTGGTAACGGGGAGCTGTTTTTT,CASGLGNGELFF
TRBV11-2,TRBJ1-3,NA,TRBD1,TGTGCCAGCAGTTACCAGGGGGCCAGAAACACCATATATTTT,CASSYQGARNTIYF
TRBV14,TRBJ2-3,NA,NA,TGTGCCAGCAGCACAGGATTAAATACGCAGTATTTT,CASSTGLNTQYF
TRBV7-8,TRBJ2-5,NA,NA,TGTGCCAGCAGCCCCCTCTTGGGAGCGGCACAAGAGACCCAGTACTTC,CASSPLLGAAQETQYF
TRBV11-3,TRBJ2-7,NA,TRBD2,TGTGCCAGCAGCTCCGGACTAGCGGGAGGCGAGCAGTACTTC,CASSSGLAGGEQYF
TRBV11-3,TRBJ2-1,NA,TRBD2,TGTGCCAGCAGCTGGTTAGCGGGGGACCCGGGGGGATTCAATGAGCAGTTCTTC,CASSWLAGDPGGFNEQFF
TRBV28,TRBJ1-5,NA,TRBD1,TGTGCCAGCAGTTCGGGACAGACTTTCGGGCCCCAGCATTTT,CASSSGQTFGPQHF
TRBV29-1,TRBJ1-2,NA,NA,TGCAGCGTTGAAAGGGGGACGGGAAACTATGGCTACACCTTC,CSVERGTGNYGYTF
TRBV19,TRBJ2-2,once,TRBD2,TGTGCCAGTACCCCTCTTGGGGGGGGGTTGTATACCGGGGAGCTGTTTTTT,CASTPLGGGLYTGELFF
TRBV4-3,TRBJ2-3,NA,TRBD2,TGCGCCAGCAGCATTGGGGGAGGGCCTGCAGATACGCAGTATTTT,CASSIGGGPADTQYF
TRBV19,TRBJ1-6,NA,NA,TGTGCCACGGGACATCCTAATTCACCCCTCCACTTT,CATGHPNSPLHF
TRBV6-5,TRBJ2-5,once,NA,TGTGCCAGCAGTTACTCGACAGCCCAAGAGACCCAGTACTTC,CASSYSTAQETQYF
TRBV15,TRBJ2-3,NA,TRBD1,TGTGCCACCAGCCGTCTCGCTGGGACAGGGTTCACAGATACGCAGTATTTT,CATSRLAGTGFTDTQYF
TRBV19,TRBJ1-2,once,NA,TGTGCCAGTAGTATTCTTCAGGGCGGCGGCTACACCTTC,CASSILQGGGYTF
TRBV29-1,TRBJ2-7,NA,NA,TGCAGCGTTGAATCCTCGGGACAAGAAAACTACGAGCAGTACTTC,CSVESSGQENYEQYF
TRBV7-8,TRBJ2-3,NA,TRBD1,TGTGCCAGCAGCTCCACACAGGGGTCTAGCACAGATACGCAGTATTTT,CASSSTQGSSTDTQYF
TRBV11-3,TRBJ2-3,NA,NA,TGTGCCAGCAGGTACAGGTTGCAAGATACGCAGTATTTT,CASRYRLQDTQYF
TRBV6-1,TRBJ2-7,NA,TRBD2,TGTGCCAGTGGGACTACTACCTACGAGCAGTACTTC,CASGTTTYEQYF
TRBV7-2,TRBJ1-5,few,NA,TGTGCCAGCAGCTTAGCGCCTGTCGGGAATCAGCCCCAGCATTTT,CASSLAPVGNQPQHF